This T cell receptor (beta chain) was captured in a study of identical twins' blood T cells. Study-level information: Roughly 50 million reads came from some 12 libraries, six alpha, six beta.

This clonotype was found a few times. The CDR3 loop spans 17 amino acids. Trimming removed 0 bases from V and 0 bases from J, with 12 bases in between. Germline V gene data show CDR1 as LGHNA and CDR2 as YSLEER. TCR cDNA libraries came from RNA via a modified published protocol. TCRdb re-analysed the 5' RACE reads in MiXCR, keeping a single row per CDR3 protein. The sample has roughly 340,000 distinct CDR3 sequences, approximately 30% seen once. Sequenced: PBMCs. This TCR was sampled from a woman aged 18 to 49 in good health. This sequence joins TRBV4-3 and TRBJ2-1; D may be TRBD1 (5 bases). CDR3: CASSQELGLSSYNEQFF. CDR3 nucleotides: TGCGCCAGCAGCCAAGAGCTGGGGCTAAGCTCCTACAATGAGCAGTTCTTC.